A selection of T cell receptor beta chains follows, all from one sample in a study of T-cell memory formation after mild COVID-19. TCRdb recomputed calls from the 5' RACE reads with MiXCR, one row per CDR3 protein. Altogether hundreds of thousands of distinct CDR3 sequences are present, approximately 18% being singletons, with the ten largest covering 12%. Sequencing was performed on PBMCs or a T cell subset sorted from them (not recorded which). These receptors all stem from an adult woman who had mild COVID-19 (a few samples of this study predate the infection). Cell type and time point are not known. Both conserved end residues are part of each CDR3. The D gene is left open where the match is weak. Clone size appears in some rows only: once, few, many, or a class for an expanded clone.

cdr3_aa v_call d_call clone_size
CASSARGQWEQFF TRBV13 - -
CASSYSTAGKDTEAFF TRBV6-5 - few
CASSLGLAGVTGNEQFF TRBV5-1 TRBD2 -
CASSPDGSNQPQHF TRBV7-2 - few
CASTATYRAELPKNTIYF TRBV2 - few
CSVARTGNEPQHF TRBV29-1 TRBD1 -
CASSLGQLNEQFF TRBV12-3/TRBV12-4 - many
CASGAVGSETQYF TRBV12-5 - -
CATSRDLTQREMRDWKTQYF TRBV15 TRBD2 -
CASTGGQTYYEQYF TRBV12-3/TRBV12-4 - few
CASSAAGPEETQYF TRBV25-1 - -
CASTLSQALGYTF TRBV7-9 - -
CASSLPGQGGEQFF TRBV7-9 TRBD1 few
CASSHFDRGGGELFF TRBV3-1 TRBD1 -
CASSLGTGNHEQFF TRBV5-6 TRBD1 -
CASSLILGDTQYF TRBV7-3 - -
CASSPQDRTNTGELFF TRBV7-2 - -
CASSDGGINEQYF TRBV6-1 TRBD2 many
CASSEGQGGNQPQHF TRBV9 TRBD1 many
CASSEALGGEEQYF TRBV2 TRBD2 -
CASSPSAGRTDTQYF TRBV7-9 - -
CASSSEGETQYF TRBV5-1 - -
CASSLRSSGETQYF TRBV12-3/TRBV12-4 - few
CASSLAPPGKYNEQFF TRBV3-1 - -
CSAQQGFRETQYF TRBV20-1 - -
CASSIARYNEQFF TRBV19 - -
CASGSGSNYGYTF TRBV6-5 - few
CASSYKGEGGRRTF TRBV6-5 - -
CASRTGRAEETQYF TRBV19 - few
CASREAGMNTEAFF TRBV19 - -
CASSFGGRAKSSAADTQYF TRBV7-6 TRBD2 few